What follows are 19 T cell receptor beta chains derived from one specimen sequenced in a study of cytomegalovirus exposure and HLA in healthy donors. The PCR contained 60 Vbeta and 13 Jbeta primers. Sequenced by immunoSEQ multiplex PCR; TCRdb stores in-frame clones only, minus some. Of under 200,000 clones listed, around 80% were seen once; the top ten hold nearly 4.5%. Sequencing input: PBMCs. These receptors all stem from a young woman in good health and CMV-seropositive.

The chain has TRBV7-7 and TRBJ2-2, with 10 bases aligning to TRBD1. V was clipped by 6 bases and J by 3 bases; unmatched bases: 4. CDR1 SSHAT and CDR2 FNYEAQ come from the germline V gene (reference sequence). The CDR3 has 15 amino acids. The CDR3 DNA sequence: TGTGCCAGCAGACCTGGGACAGGGGACACCGGGGAGCTGTTTTTT. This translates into CASRPGTGDTGELFF.

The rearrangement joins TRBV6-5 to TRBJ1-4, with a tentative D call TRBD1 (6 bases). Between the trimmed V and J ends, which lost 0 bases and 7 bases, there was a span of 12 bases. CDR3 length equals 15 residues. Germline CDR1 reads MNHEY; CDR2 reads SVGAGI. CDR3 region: CASSYSRQVTEKLFF. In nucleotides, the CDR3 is TGTGCCAGCAGTTACTCGAGACAGGTGACTGAAAAACTGTTTTTT.

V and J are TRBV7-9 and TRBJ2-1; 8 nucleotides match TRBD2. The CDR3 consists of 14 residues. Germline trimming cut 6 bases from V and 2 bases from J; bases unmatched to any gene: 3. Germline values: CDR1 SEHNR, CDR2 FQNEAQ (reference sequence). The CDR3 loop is CASRSGSAYNEQFF. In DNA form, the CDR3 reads TGTGCCAGCAGGAGCGGGAGTGCCTACAATGAGCAGTTCTTC.

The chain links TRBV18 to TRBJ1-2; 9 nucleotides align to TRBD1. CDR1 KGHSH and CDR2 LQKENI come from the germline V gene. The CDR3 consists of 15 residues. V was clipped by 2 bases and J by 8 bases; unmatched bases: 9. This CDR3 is CASSPDPQGARGYTF. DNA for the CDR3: TGTGCCAGCTCACCAGACCCACAGGGGGCGAGAGGCTACACCTTC. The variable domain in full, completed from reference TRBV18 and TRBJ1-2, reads NAGVMQNPRHLVRRRGQEARLRCSPMKGHSHVYWYRQLPEEGLKFMVYLQKENIIDESGMPKERFSAEFPKEGPSILRIQQVVRGDSAAYFCASSPDPQGARGYTFGSGTRLTVV.

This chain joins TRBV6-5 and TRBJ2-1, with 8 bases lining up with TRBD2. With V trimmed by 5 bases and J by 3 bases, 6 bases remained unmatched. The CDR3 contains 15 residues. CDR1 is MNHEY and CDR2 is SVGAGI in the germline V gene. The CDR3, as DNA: TGTGCCAGCAGTCCCGGACTAGCTTTCTACAATGAGCAGTTCTTC. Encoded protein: CASSPGLAFYNEQFF.

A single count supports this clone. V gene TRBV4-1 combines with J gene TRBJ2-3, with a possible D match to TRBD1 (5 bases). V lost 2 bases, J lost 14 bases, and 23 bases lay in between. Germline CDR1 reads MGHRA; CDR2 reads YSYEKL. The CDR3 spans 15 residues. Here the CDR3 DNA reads TGCGCCAGCAGCCAACGTGTAATCAGGGAAATCCCCAGGTATTTT. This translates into CASSQRVIREIPRYF.

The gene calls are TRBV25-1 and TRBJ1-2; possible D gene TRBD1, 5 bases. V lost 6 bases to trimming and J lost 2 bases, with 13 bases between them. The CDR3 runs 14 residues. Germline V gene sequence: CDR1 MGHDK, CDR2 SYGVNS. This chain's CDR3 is CASSPPTANYGYTF. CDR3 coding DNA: TGTGCCAGCAGCCCCCCGACAGCAAACTATGGCTACACCTTC.

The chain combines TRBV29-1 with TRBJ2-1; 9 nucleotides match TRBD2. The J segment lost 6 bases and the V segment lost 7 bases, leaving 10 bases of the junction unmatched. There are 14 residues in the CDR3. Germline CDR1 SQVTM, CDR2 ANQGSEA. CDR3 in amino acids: CSELLAGNSNEQFF. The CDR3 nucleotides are TGCAGCGAATTACTAGCGGGTAACTCCAATGAGCAGTTCTTC.

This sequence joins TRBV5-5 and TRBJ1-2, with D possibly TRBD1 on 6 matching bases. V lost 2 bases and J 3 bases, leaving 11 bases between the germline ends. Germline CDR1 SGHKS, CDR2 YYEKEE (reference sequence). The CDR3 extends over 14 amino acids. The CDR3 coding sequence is TGTGCCAGCAGCTTCGTATCAGGGGACTATGGCTACACCTTC. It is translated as CASSFVSGDYGYTF.

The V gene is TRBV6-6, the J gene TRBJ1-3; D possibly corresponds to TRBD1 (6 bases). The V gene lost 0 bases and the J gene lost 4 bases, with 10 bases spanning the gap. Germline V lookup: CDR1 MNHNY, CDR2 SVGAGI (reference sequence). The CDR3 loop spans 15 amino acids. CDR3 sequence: CASSYSKDRGNTIYF. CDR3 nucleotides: TGTGCCAGCAGTTACTCGAAGGACAGAGGAAACACCATATATTTT.

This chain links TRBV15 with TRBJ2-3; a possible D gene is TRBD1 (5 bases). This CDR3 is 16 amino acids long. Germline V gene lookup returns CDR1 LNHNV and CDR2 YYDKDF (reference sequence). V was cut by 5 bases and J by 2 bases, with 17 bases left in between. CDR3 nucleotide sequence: TGTGCCACCAGCCTTACCCCGACAGTTATCACAGATACGCAGTATTTT. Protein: CATSLTPTVITDTQYF. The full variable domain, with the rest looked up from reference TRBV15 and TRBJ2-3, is DAMVIQNPRYQVTQFGKPVTLSCSQTLNHNVMYWYQQKSSQAPKLLFHYYDKDFNNEADTPDNFQSRRPNTSFCFLDIRSPGLGDTAMYLCATSLTPTVITDTQYFGPGTRLTVL.

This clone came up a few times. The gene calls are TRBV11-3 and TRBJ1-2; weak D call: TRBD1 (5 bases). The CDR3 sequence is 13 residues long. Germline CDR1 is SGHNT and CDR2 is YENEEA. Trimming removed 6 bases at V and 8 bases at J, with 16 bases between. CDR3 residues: CASSPQGGRGYTF. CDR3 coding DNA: TGTGCCAGCAGTCCTCAGGGAGGGCGAGGCTACACCTTC.

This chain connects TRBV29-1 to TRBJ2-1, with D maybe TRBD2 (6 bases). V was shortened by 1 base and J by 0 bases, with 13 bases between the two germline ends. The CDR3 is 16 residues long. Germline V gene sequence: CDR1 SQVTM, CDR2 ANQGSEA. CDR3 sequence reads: CSVEGVWGDSYNEQFF. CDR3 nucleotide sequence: TGCAGCGTTGAAGGGGTCTGGGGGGACTCCTACAATGAGCAGTTCTTC.

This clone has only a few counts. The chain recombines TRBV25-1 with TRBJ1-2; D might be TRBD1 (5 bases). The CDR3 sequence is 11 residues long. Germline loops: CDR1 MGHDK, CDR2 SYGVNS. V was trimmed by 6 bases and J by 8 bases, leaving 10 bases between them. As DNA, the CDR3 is TGTGCCAGCAGGGCCACAGGAGGCTACACCTTC. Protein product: CASRATGGYTF.

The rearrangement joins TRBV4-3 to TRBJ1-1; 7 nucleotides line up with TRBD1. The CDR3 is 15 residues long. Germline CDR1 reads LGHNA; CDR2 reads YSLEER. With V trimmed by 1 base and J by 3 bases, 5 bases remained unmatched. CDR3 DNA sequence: TGCGCCAGCAGCCAAGGCCCAGGGGGTGACACTGAAGCTTTCTTT. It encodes CASSQGPGGDTEAFF.

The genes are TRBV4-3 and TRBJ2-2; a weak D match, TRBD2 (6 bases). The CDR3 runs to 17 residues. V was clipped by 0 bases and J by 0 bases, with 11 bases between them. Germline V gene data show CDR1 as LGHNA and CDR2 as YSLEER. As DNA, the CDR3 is TGCGCCAGCAGCCAAGATTACGGCGGGGCGAACACCGGGGAGCTGTTTTTT. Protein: CASSQDYGGANTGELFF.

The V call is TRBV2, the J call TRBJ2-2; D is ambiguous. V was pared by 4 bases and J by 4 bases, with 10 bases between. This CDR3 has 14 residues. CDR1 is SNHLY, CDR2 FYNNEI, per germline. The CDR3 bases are TGTGCCAGCAGTGTCCAGGTCAGCACCGGGGAGCTGTTTTTT. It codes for CASSVQVSTGELFF.

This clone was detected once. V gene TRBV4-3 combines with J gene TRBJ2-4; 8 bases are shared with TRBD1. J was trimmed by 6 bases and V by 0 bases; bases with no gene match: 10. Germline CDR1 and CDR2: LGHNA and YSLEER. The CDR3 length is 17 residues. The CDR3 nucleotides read TGCGCCAGCAGCCAAGATCCCGGACAGGGCCCTCGAAACATTCAGTACTTC. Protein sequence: CASSQDPGQGPRNIQYF.

The CDR3 DNA follows: TGTGCCTGGAGTGTACAAGCGGCCTGGAATGAGCAGTTCTTC. Amino acids: CAWSVQAAWNEQFF. The chain uses TRBV30 and TRBJ2-1; a weak D match, TRBD2 (5 bases). Trimming took 0 bases from V and 7 from J, leaving 13 bases between them. Germline assignment: CDR1 GTSNPN and CDR2 SVGIG (reference sequence). This CDR3 has 14 residues.